This is a list of T cell receptor beta chains from one sample in a study of blood T cell repertoires in COVID-19. The repertoire was sequenced with immunoSEQ multiplex PCR; TCRdb's copy has only in-frame clones and lacks some. The table includes about 96,000 clones, roughly 83% detected once. Sequenced input: peripheral blood. Receptors were obtained from a woman aged 55-70 years with acute or convalescent COVID-19. Each CDR3 is given with its conserved first and last residue. The D gene is left open where the match is weak. The size entry is marked missing in some rows and otherwise reads once, few, many or a size class.

>TRBV4-2|TRBJ2-3|.|.
CASSQELGLTSTDTQYF
TGTGCCAGCAGCCAGGAACTTGGGTTGACTAGCACAGATACGCAGTATTTT
>TRBV6-6|TRBJ1-1|.|.
CATRGGGTEAFF
TGTGCCACGAGGGGGGGCGGCACTGAAGCTTTCTTT
>TRBV21-1|TRBJ2-5|once|.
CASSKGTCAGGETQYF
TGTGCCAGCAGCAAGGGGACTTGTGCGGGGGGGGAGACCCAGTACTTC
>TRBV7-9|TRBJ2-7|.|TRBD1
CASRLAQGASEQYF
TGTGCCAGCAGATTAGCACAGGGGGCGAGCGAGCAGTACTTC
>TRBV4-1|TRBJ1-2|.|.
CASSQDQGRHYGYTF
TGCGCCAGCAGCCAAGATCAGGGGCGACACTATGGCTACACCTTC
>TRBV11-2|TRBJ2-5|.|TRBD2
CASSPTSGGGIETQYF
TGTGCCAGCAGCCCAACCAGCGGGGGGGGGATAGAGACCCAGTACTTC
>TRBV24-1|TRBJ2-1|.|TRBD2
CATGRAGVSSYNEQFF
TGTGCCACCGGACGGGCGGGGGTAAGCTCCTACAATGAGCAGTTCTTC
>TRBV7-8|TRBJ1-5|.|.
CASGGANSNQPQHF
TGTGCCAGCGGGGGGGCGAATAGCAATCAGCCCCAGCATTTT
>TRBV7-3|TRBJ2-6|.|.
CASSLESSGANVLTF
TGTGCCAGCAGCTTGGAGAGCTCTGGGGCCAACGTCCTGACTTTC
>TRBV6-2/TRBV6-3|TRBJ1-1|few|TRBD1
CASSTTTGGRLNTEAFF
TGTGCCAGCAGTACAACAACAGGGGGACGTTTGAACACTGAAGCTTTCTTT
>TRBV3-1/TRBV3-2|TRBJ1-1|.|.
CASSQELVAGTEAFF
TGTGCCAGCAGCCAAGAATTGGTCGCAGGCACTGAAGCTTTCTTT